These T cell receptor beta chains were read from a single sample in a study of CXCR3-negative and CXCR3-positive naive CD8 T cells. TCRdb re-called the 5' RACE reads, yielding one record per CDR3 amino acid sequence without DNA. The sample has some 8,200 distinct CDR3 sequences. The sample taken for sequencing was naive CXCR3- CD8+ T cells from blood. These receptors originate from a human donor in good health. Some clones in this sample may be carry-over from other donors' samples. Both conserved end residues are part of each CDR3. Not all rows give a size; the values are once, few, many and, for expanded clones, a class.

J gene	V gene	CDR3 length	clone size	CDR3 protein
TRBJ2-7	TRBV29-1	20	-	CSVQLLPGTSGSLSAYEQYF
TRBJ2-3	TRBV10-2	15	medium-sized	CASSDLRGSTDTQYF
TRBJ2-1	TRBV6-2/TRBV6-3	14	medium-sized	CASSSGLSYNEQFF
TRBJ1-1	TRBV27	15	medium-sized	CASRPSLWGYTEAFF
TRBJ1-6	TRBV7-8	16	-	CASSPPYGLDNSPLHF
TRBJ2-7	TRBV7-2	14	-	CASSLTSGSYEQYF
TRBJ2-5	TRBV6-5	18	-	CASSNPSGGAGAQETQYF
TRBJ1-1	TRBV10-3	16	-	CAISDLQTGEYTEAFF
TRBJ1-5	TRBV7-9	13	medium-sized	CASSPALGQPQHF
TRBJ2-1	TRBV7-9	16	medium-sized	CASSPPSGSSYNEQFF
TRBJ2-2	TRBV2	17	-	CASSEPTSGRNTGELFF
TRBJ1-1	TRBV4-1	14	medium-sized	CASSLAGVDTEAFF
TRBJ2-2	TRBV6-5	14	medium-sized	CASRRQEYTGELFF
TRBJ2-4	TRBV19	15	-	CASSPAGQGENIQYF
TRBJ2-1	TRBV18	14	-	CASSPGTSGYEQFF
TRBJ2-1	TRBV5-6	15	-	CASSLGAGAYNEQFF
TRBJ2-7	TRBV29-1	13	-	CSVIKGSSYEQYF
TRBJ2-3	TRBV12-3/TRBV12-4	15	medium-sized	CASSPGTSGSDTQYF